These 6 T cell receptor beta chains originate from one sample sequenced in a study of cytomegalovirus exposure and HLA in healthy donors (dated by TCRdb to the late 2010s). The receptor library was made with the immunoSEQ multiplex PCR assay. A mixture of 60 forward primers for TCR Vbeta segments and 13 reverse primers for TCR Jbeta segments was used in the multiplex PCR. Here the immuneACCESS table is served through TCRdb, limited to in-frame sequences with V and J called. Missing clones are a known gap in these copies; in checked studies unresolved V genes cover under half, and the rest lacks a known reason. This sample holds roughly 140,000 clones; 79% were observed only once. The biggest ten clones account for under 8% of the sample. Sequenced material: PBMCs. These TCRs come from a man aged 50 to 60 in good health and CMV-seropositive.

CDR3 DNA sequence: TGTGCCAGCAGTTCCAGGTTATACGAGCAGTACTTC. It specifies CASSSRLYEQYF. This chain connects TRBV28 to TRBJ2-7, with D unresolved. CDR1 MDHEN and CDR2 SYDVKM come from the germline V gene. V lost 4 bases, J lost 4 bases, and 8 bases lay in between. This CDR3 has 12 amino acids.

This clone was detected a few times. This rearrangement joins TRBV6-4 to TRBJ2-3, with 11 bases fitting TRBD2. The CDR3 is made up of 14 amino acids. V lost 6 bases and J lost 6; bases outside the gene matches: 5. Germline CDR1 is MRHNA and CDR2 is SNTAGT. The CDR3 DNA sequence: TGTGCCAGCAGCCTACTAGCGGGAGAGGATACGCAGTATTTT. Translating gives CASSLLAGEDTQYF.

CDR3 sequence (DNA): TGTGCCTGGAGCGCTGCAGGGGGCGCTTACACTGAAGCTTTCTTT. Its translation is CAWSAAGGAYTEAFF. The rearrangement links TRBV30 to TRBJ1-1; TRBD1 aligns across 8 bases. V lost 3 bases and J lost 3; bases outside the gene matches: 9. CDR1 is GTSNPN, CDR2 SVGIG, per germline (reference sequence). The CDR3 length is 15 residues.

The chain combines TRBV6-5 with TRBJ1-2, with TRBD1 as a possible D gene (6 bases). V gave up 9 bases and J gave up 0 bases, with 17 bases separating them. The germline CDR1 and CDR2 sequences are MNHEY and SVGAGI. The CDR3 contains 15 residues. This CDR3 reads CASVGQPNANYGYTF. The CDR3 DNA reads as TGTGCCAGTGTCGGACAGCCGAACGCTAACTATGGCTACACCTTC.

The chain uses TRBV28 and TRBJ1-4, with unresolved D. In germline, CDR1 is MDHEN, CDR2 SYDVKM. This CDR3 is 13 amino acids long. Trimming took off 3 bases at V and 0 bases at J, with 2 bases between the two ends. The CDR3 sequence is CASSFTTNEKLFF. The DNA for the CDR3 is TGTGCCAGCAGTTTTACAACTAATGAAAAACTGTTTTTT.

The V and J genes are TRBV28 and TRBJ1-2; TRBD1 agrees at 8 bases. The CDR3 sequence is 14 residues long. Germline V gene sequence: CDR1 MDHEN, CDR2 SYDVKM. V lost 3 bases and J lost 7; bases outside the gene matches: 7. CDR3 loop: CASSFPGQGGGYTF. As DNA, the CDR3 is TGTGCCAGCAGTTTTCCCGGACAGGGTGGTGGCTACACCTTC.